The 26 T cell receptor beta chains given below trace back to one sample, sequenced in a study of post-analysis software for immune sequencing data. Study results and limitations: TRBV segments more frequent in patients than in controls numbered about 5 and included TRBV5-6, TRBV5-1 and TRBV20-1.

The authors incorporated unique molecular identifiers into the TCR beta cDNA libraries. TCRdb analysed the PCR reads with MiXCR anew, one entry per CDR3 protein. The sample lists over 250,000 distinct CDR3 sequences; approximately 34% were seen once. Antigens for these TCRs are unknown. Material: blood. The receptors shown here come from a girl under 18 with multiple sclerosis.

The chain carries TRBV28 and TRBJ2-7; D might be TRBD1 (5 bases). The CDR3 covers 15 residues. The germline V gene encodes CDR1 MDHEN and CDR2 SYDVKM. V lost 2 bases, J lost 2 bases, and 13 bases lay in between. CDR3 nucleotide sequence: TGTGCCAGCAGTTTAGAGTCAGGGTCTGCCTACGAGCAGTACTTC. Protein: CASSLESGSAYEQYF.

In regard to this clonotype: One base away lies a much larger clone, so this may be a sequencing read error. The chain uses TRBV12-3 or TRBV12-4 and TRBJ2-3; TRBD2 matches at 9 bases. The CDR3 is 14 residues long. V lost 6 bases to trimming and J lost 10 bases; unmatched junction nucleotides: 11. Here the CDR3 reads CASSPGTSSDAQYF. The CDR3 nucleotides read TGTGCCAGCAGCCCAGGGACTAGCTCCGATGCGCAGTATTTT.

This clonotype was recorded many times. V and J are TRBV28 and TRBJ1-6; D unclear. Germline V CDR1 and CDR2: MDHEN, SYDVKM. The CDR3 extends over 13 amino acids. V was clipped by 8 bases and J by 7 bases, with 12 bases between them. For the CDR3, the DNA is TGTGCCAGCCACAAAAATGGGAATTCACCCCTCCACTTT. It yields the protein CASHKNGNSPLHF.

On this clonotype itself: This may be a read error, as it is one base from a much larger clone. The chain employs TRBV12-3 or TRBV12-4 and TRBJ2-5; D gene unclear. V was shortened by 6 bases and J by 11 bases, with 13 bases between the two germline ends. The CDR3 totals 11 residues. The CDR3 sequence is CASRSSREQYF. CDR3 DNA: TGTGCCAGCAGGTCATCCCGTGAGCAGTACTTC.

This chain joins TRBV20-1 and TRBJ2-3, with 12 bases identical to TRBD2. From germline, CDR1 is DFQATT and CDR2 SNEGSKA (reference sequence). Losses at the gene ends were 3 bases for V and 4 bases for J; bases not matched to a gene: 5. The CDR3 is 15 residues long. The CDR3 DNA reads TGCAGTGCTAGGCTAGCGGGAGGGCCTGCAGATACGCAGTATTTT. Translated, it gives CSARLAGGPADTQYF.

This clonotype was seen a handful of times. This chain joins TRBV20-1 and TRBJ2-1, with 12 nucleotides matching TRBD2. Germline CDR1 and CDR2: DFQATT and SNEGSKA (reference sequence). CDR3 length: 16 residues. Trimming cost V 7 bases and J 4 bases; bases outside gene matches: 11. CDR3 amino acids: CSVRAGTSGPYNEQFF. CDR3 DNA: TGCAGTGTAAGGGCCGGGACTAGCGGGCCGTACAATGAGCAGTTCTTC.

This clonotype was seen a few times. The junction departs from germline at one end; a sequencing error may be responsible. The chain recombines TRBV5-1 with TRBJ1-4; D might be TRBD1 (5 bases). Per germline, CDR1 SGHRS and CDR2 YFSETQ. There are 14 residues in the CDR3. Here the CDR3 reads CASSSGRAGEKRFF. CDR3 nucleotide sequence: TGCGCCAGCAGCTCGGGCAGGGCGGGAGAAAAACGGTTTTTT.

This clonotype was seen at least ten times. CDR3 coding DNA: TGCAGCGTTGATAACGGCTCTGGGGCCAACGTCCTGACTTTC. It encodes CSVDNGSGANVLTF. V gene TRBV29-1 combines with J gene TRBJ2-6; D remains unclear. This CDR3 region has 14 residues. From germline, CDR1 is SQVTM and CDR2 ANQGSEA. Trimming removed 3 bases from V and 0 bases from J, with 6 bases in between.

There are many counts of this clonotype. The chain uses TRBV5-1 and TRBJ1-2; no reliable D call. The CDR3 contains 14 residues. Germline CDR1 and CDR2: SGHRS and YFSETQ. Deletions cut 4 bases from V and 0 bases from J, with 10 bases between. The CDR3 protein is CASSLWTANYGYTF. CDR3 nucleotides: TGCGCCAGCAGCCTATGGACGGCTAACTATGGCTACACCTTC.

This chain uses TRBV5-5 with TRBJ2-4; 8 bases map to TRBD1. The J segment lost 4 bases and the V segment lost 3 bases, leaving 6 bases of the junction unmatched. CDR1 and CDR2 (germline): SGHKS, YYEKEE (reference sequence). CDR3 size: 15 residues. The CDR3 region is CASSSSGGQKNIQYF. In nucleotides, the CDR3 is TGTGCCAGCAGCTCATCAGGGGGCCAAAAAAACATTCAGTACTTC.

This clonotype came up many times. V is TRBV12-3 or TRBV12-4 and J is TRBJ1-2, with D uncertain. Trimming removed 3 bases at V and 6 bases at J, with 11 bases between. This CDR3 has 13 residues. The CDR3: CASSFGRVDGYTF. The CDR3, as DNA: TGTGCCAGCAGTTTCGGGCGGGTGGATGGCTACACCTTC.

This clonotype was picked up many times. In DNA form, the CDR3 reads TGTGCCAGCAGTCCGACAGGGGAGCCCTACGAGCAGTACTTC. This translates into CASSPTGEPYEQYF. The chain employs TRBV9 and TRBJ2-7; 8 bases align to TRBD1. The V gene's germline CDR1 is SGDLS and CDR2 YYNGEE. The CDR3 covers 14 residues. V lost 5 bases to trimming and J lost 2 bases; unmatched junction nucleotides: 6.

Notes on this clonotype: A much larger clone lies one base from this, so it may be a read error. The rearrangement uses TRBV5-6 and TRBJ1-4; D remains unclear. The germline V gene encodes CDR1 SGHDT and CDR2 YYEEEE. The CDR3 consists of 13 residues. CDR3 sequence (DNA): TGTGCCAGCAGCTTGGAGCCAGATGAAAAACGGTTTTTT. Translating gives CASSLEPDEKRFF.

This clonotype was counted between two and nine times. The chain uses TRBV12-3 or TRBV12-4 and TRBJ1-2, with D possibly matching TRBD1 (5 bases). Trimming pared 9 bases from V and 4 bases from J, leaving 12 bases between. CDR3 length: 12 amino acids. CDR3 residues: CASLGAIYGYTF. The CDR3 nucleotides read TGTGCCAGTCTAGGGGCGATCTATGGCTACACCTTC.

This chain uses TRBV6-1 with TRBJ1-5; D is uncertain. This CDR3 has 15 amino acids. CDR1 is MNHNS, CDR2 SASEGT, per germline. V shed 7 bases and J shed 0 bases, with 13 bases lying between them. As DNA, the CDR3 is TGTGCCAGCACGCTAGCGGACTCTAGCAATCAGCCCCAGCATTTT. It specifies CASTLADSSNQPQHF.

The chain combines TRBV20-1 with TRBJ2-7; D possibly corresponds to TRBD2 (6 bases). The V end lost 5 bases, the J end lost 0 bases, and 14 bases lay between the germline ends. The CDR3 length is 14 residues. CDR1 and CDR2 from the germline V gene are DFQATT and SNEGSKA (reference sequence). The CDR3, as DNA: TGCAGTGCTGGAATGGCGGGATCCTCCTACGAGCAGTACTTC. As protein: CSAGMAGSSYEQYF.

A word on this clonotype: One end of the junction fails to match germline, which may point to a read error. The V call is TRBV10-3, the J call TRBJ2-6; D assignment may be TRBD1 or TRBD2 (6 bases each). The germline V gene encodes CDR1 ENHRY and CDR2 SYGVKD. The CDR3 runs to 14 residues. The CDR3 region has the DNA TGTGCCATCGCAGGGGTCTCGGGGGCCAACGTCCGGACTTTC. This translates into CAIAGVSGANVRTF.

This clonotype was picked up many times. This chain joins TRBV29-1 and TRBJ1-2; the match to TRBD1 covers 7 bases. The CDR3 extends over 14 amino acids. Germline V gives CDR1 SQVTM, CDR2 ANQGSEA. Trimming at V came to 6 bases and at J to 6 bases, leaving 13 bases not matched to a gene. CDR3 DNA sequence: TGCAGCGTGGACAGGCCGCCCTCCGGGGATGGCTACACCTTC. It is translated as CSVDRPPSGDGYTF. Filled out from reference TRBV29-1 and TRBJ1-2, the complete variable domain reads SAVISQKPSRDICQRGTSLTIQCQVDSQVTMMFWYRQQPGQSLTLIATANQGSEATYESGFVIDKFPISRPNLTFSTLTVSNMSPEDSSIYLCSVDRPPSGDGYTFGSGTRLTVV.

In its sample, this clonotype was seen a few times. A much larger clone is a single base away; this may be a read error. The rearrangement joins TRBV9 to TRBJ2-5, with 7 positions matching TRBD2. The V gene's germline CDR1 is SGDLS and CDR2 YYNGEE. Trimming removed 4 bases from V and 11 bases from J; junction bases left unmatched: 8. The CDR3 runs 12 residues. CDR3 DNA: TGTGCCAGCAGCTCCCATGGGCGGGAGCAGTACTTC. It codes for CASSSHGREQYF.

Remarks on this clonotype: This may arise from a read error, as a much more abundant clone is one base away. J is TRBJ1-2 and V is TRBV20-1, with unresolved D. Trimming stripped 7 bases from V and 7 bases from J, with 13 bases between. Germline V gives CDR1 DFQATT, CDR2 SNEGSKA (reference sequence). CDR3 length: 11 amino acids. CDR3 region: CSVFGVGGYTF. The CDR3, as DNA: TGCAGTGTCTTCGGGGTAGGTGGCTACACCTTC.

This clonotype was recorded a few times. This chain uses TRBV5-1 with TRBJ1-1, with TRBD1 matching over 7 bases. The CDR3 length is 14 residues. Unmatched junction bases numbered 6, after V lost 4 bases and J lost 3 bases. CDR1 SGHRS and CDR2 YFSETQ come from the germline V gene. CDR3 in DNA: TGCGCCAGCAGCCAAACAACAGGGGACACTGAAGCTTTCTTT. Its protein is CASSQTTGDTEAFF.

As regards this clonotype: A much bigger clone sits one base away, suggesting this may be a read error. The genes are TRBV12-3 or TRBV12-4 and TRBJ2-1, with TRBD2 matching 13 bases. This CDR3 is 14 amino acids long. CDR3 loop: CASRTSGSADEEFF. The CDR3 DNA reads TGTGCCAGCCGGACTAGCGGGAGTGCTGATGAGGAGTTCTTC.

The CDR3 protein is CSADPRRLQETQYF. The CDR3 DNA follows: TGCAGCGCTGACCCTCGGCGGCTCCAAGAGACCCAGTACTTC. J is TRBJ2-5 and V is TRBV29-1; D gene uncertain. The germline V and J ends were trimmed by 7 bases and 1 base, with 16 bases remaining between them. Germline V CDR1 and CDR2: SQVTM, ANQGSEA. This CDR3 comprises 14 residues.

On this clonotype itself: This sequence may be a read error, since a much larger clone differs from it by one base. The V call is TRBV20-1, the J call TRBJ2-1, with D possibly matching TRBD1 (9 bases). Germline lookup yields CDR1 DFQATT and CDR2 SNEGSKA (reference sequence). Trimming took off 3 bases at V and 6 bases at J, with 21 bases between the two ends. This CDR3 is built from 16 residues. The CDR3 here is CSARGQGLESCNEQFF. The CDR3 coding sequence is TGCAGTGCTAGGGGACAGGGACTAGAGTCTTGCAATGAGCAGTTCTTC.

This clonotype was found a few times. This chain joins TRBV29-1 and TRBJ1-1; D remains ambiguous. V was trimmed by 5 bases and J by 3 bases, leaving 13 bases between them. Germline loops: CDR1 SQVTM, CDR2 ANQGSEA. The CDR3 has 13 amino acids. CDR3 amino acids: CSVKRVGYTEAFF. CDR3 coding DNA: TGCAGCGTTAAACGGGTGGGATACACTGAAGCTTTCTTT.

J is TRBJ1-1 and V is TRBV4-1; D not certain. The CDR3 extends over 14 amino acids. Germline assignment: CDR1 MGHRA and CDR2 YSYEKL. The V end lost 0 bases, the J end lost 6 bases, and 11 bases lay between the germline ends. In nucleotides, the CDR3 is TGCGCCAGCAGCCAAGACGGCCCGTACGCTGAAGCTTTCTTT. Its translation is CASSQDGPYAEAFF.